This T cell receptor (beta chain) was found in a study of blood T cell repertoires in COVID-19. Per germline, CDR1 SGHTA and CDR2 FQGNSA. Trimming cost V 2 bases and J 4 bases; bases outside gene matches: 8. CDR3 size: 17 residues. In the authors' methods: Quantification of nucleated cells was approximated via reference gene primer amplification. Clones were read by immunoSEQ multiplex PCR, and TCRdb kept only the in-frame ones, dropping some. V and J calls and clone size are as listed in that table; D and trimming were resolved from the DNA. The repertoire consists of roughly 100,000 clones, with around 83% occurring once and the leading ten covering more than 3%.

Sequencing used peripheral blood. The chain recombines TRBV7-2 with TRBJ2-1; TRBD2 aligns across 10 bases. This TCR came from a woman aged 80 or over with active or convalescent COVID-19. CDR3 coding DNA: TGTGCCAGCAGCTTACTTCTAGCGGGAGCAGGGTACAATGAGCAGTTCTTC. Its protein is CASSLLLAGAGYNEQFF.